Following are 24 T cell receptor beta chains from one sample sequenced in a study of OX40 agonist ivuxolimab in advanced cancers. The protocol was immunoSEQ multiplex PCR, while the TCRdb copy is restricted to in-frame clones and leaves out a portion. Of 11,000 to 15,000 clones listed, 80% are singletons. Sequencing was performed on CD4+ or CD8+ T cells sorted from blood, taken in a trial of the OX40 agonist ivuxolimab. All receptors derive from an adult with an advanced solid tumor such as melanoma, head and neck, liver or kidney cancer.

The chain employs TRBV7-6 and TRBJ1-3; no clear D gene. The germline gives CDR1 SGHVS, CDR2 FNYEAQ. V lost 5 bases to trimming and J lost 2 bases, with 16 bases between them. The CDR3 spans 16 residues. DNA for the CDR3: TGTGCCAGCAGCCGGGAGGGCCCCGGGCCTGGAAACACCATATATTTT. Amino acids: CASSREGPGPGNTIYF. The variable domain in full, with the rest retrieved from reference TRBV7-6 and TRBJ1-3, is GAGVSQSPRYKVTKRGQDVALRCDPISGHVSLYWYRQALGQGPEFLTYFNYEAQQDKSGLPNDRFSAERPEGSISTLTIQRTEQRDSAMYRCASSREGPGPGNTIYFGEGSWLTVV.

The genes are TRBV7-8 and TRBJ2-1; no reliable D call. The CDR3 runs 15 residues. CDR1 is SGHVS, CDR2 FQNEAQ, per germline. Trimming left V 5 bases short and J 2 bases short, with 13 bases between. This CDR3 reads CASSPILSAYNEQFF. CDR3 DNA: TGTGCCAGCAGCCCCATTCTGAGTGCCTACAATGAGCAGTTCTTC.

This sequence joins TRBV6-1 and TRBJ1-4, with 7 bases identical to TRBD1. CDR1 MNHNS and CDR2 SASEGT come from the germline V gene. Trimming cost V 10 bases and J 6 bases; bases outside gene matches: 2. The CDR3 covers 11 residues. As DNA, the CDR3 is TGTGCCACGGGACAGTATGAAAAACTGTTTTTT. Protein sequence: CATGQYEKLFF.

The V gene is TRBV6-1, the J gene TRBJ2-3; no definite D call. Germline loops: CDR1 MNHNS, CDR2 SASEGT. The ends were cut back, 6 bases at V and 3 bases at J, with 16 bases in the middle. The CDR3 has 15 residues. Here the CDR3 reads CASSDGLMETDTQYF. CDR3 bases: TGTGCCAGCAGCGACGGGCTAATGGAAACAGATACGCAGTATTTT.

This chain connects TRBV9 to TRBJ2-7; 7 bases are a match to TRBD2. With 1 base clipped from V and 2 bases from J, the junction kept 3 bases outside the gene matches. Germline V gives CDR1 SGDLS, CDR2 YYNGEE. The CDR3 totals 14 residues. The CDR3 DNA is TGTGCCAGCAGCGTACAGGCGGGAGCCTACGAGCAGTACTTC. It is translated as CASSVQAGAYEQYF.

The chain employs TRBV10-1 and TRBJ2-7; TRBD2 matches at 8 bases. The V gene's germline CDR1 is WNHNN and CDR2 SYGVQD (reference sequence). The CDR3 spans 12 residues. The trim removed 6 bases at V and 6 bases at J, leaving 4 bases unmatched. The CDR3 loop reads CASRAGGCEQYF. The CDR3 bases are TGCGCCAGCAGGGCGGGAGGATGCGAGCAGTACTTC.

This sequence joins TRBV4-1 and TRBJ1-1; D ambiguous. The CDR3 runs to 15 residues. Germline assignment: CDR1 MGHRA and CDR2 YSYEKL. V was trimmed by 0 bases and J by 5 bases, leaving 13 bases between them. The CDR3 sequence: CASSQDRYGRTEAFF. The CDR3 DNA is TGCGCCAGCAGCCAAGATCGGTACGGGCGTACTGAAGCTTTCTTT.

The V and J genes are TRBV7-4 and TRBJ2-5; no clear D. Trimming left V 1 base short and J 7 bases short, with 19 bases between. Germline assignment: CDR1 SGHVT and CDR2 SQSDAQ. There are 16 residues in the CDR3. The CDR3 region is CASSLDRSSERGTQYF. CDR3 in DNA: TGTGCCAGCAGCTTAGATAGGTCCTCGGAGAGAGGGACCCAGTACTTC.

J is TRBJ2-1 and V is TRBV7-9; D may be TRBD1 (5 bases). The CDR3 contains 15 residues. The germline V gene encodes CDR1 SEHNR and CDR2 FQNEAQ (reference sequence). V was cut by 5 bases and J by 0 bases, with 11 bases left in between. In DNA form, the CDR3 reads TGTGCCAGCAGCCCCATGGGGCGCTCCTACAATGAGCAGTTCTTC. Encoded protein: CASSPMGRSYNEQFF.

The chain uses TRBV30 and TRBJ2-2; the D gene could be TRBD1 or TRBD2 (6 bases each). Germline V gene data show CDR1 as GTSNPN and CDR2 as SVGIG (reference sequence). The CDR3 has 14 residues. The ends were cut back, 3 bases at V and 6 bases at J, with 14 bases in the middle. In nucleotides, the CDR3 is TGTGCCTGGAGAAAAGGGGGGCACGCCGGGGAGCTGTTTTTT. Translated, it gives CAWRKGGHAGELFF.

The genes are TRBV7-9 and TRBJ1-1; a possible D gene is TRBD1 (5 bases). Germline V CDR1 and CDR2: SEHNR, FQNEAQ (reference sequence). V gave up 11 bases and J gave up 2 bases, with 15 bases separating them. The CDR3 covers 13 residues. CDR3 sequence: CAGGDGINTEAFF. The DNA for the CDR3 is TGTGCCGGGGGGGACGGAATTAACACTGAAGCTTTCTTT.

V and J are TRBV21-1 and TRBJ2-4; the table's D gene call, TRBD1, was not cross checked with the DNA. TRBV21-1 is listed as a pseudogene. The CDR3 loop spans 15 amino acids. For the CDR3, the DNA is TGTGCCAGCGGAGCACAGGACATAGCCAAAAACATTCAGTACTTC. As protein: CASGAQDIAKNIQYF.

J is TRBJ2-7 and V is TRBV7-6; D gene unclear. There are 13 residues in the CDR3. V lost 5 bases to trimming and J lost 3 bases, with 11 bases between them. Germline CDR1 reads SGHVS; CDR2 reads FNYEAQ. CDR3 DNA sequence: TGTGCCAGCAGCGAAGGGATAGGCTACGAGCAGTACTTC. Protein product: CASSEGIGYEQYF.

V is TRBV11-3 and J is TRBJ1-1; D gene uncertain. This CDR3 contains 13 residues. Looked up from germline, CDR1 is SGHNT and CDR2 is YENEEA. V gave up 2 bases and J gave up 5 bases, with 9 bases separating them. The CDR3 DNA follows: TGTGCCAGCAGCTTAACCCCAAAAACTGAAGCTTTCTTT. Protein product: CASSLTPKTEAFF.

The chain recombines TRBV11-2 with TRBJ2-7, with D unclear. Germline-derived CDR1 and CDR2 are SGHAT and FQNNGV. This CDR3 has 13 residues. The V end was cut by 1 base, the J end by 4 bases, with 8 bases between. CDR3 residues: CASSLASLYEQYF. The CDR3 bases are TGTGCCAGCAGCTTAGCGTCCCTTTACGAGCAGTACTTC.

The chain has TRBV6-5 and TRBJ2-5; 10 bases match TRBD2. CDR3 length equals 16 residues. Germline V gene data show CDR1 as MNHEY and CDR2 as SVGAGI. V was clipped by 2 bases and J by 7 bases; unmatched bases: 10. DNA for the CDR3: TGTGCCAGCAGTTACACTGTAACTAGCGGGGAGGGGACCCAGTACTTC. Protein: CASSYTVTSGEGTQYF.

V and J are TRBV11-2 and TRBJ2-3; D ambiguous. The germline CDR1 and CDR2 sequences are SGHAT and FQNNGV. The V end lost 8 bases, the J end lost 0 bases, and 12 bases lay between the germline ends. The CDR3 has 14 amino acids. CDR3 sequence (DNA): TGTGCCAGCTCCTTCCTCTATAGCACAGATACGCAGTATTTT. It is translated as CASSFLYSTDTQYF.

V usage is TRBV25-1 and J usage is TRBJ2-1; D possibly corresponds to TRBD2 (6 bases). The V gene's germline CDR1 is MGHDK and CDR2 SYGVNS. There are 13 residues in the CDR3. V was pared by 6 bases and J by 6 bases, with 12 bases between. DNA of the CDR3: TGTGCCAGCAGCCCCTGGGGGGTCAATGAGCAGTTCTTC. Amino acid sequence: CASSPWGVNEQFF.

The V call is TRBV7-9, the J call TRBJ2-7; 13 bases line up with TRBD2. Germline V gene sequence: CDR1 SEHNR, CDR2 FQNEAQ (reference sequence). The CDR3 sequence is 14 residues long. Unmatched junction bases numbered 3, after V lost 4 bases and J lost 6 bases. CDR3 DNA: TGTGCCAGCAGCTGGGGACTAGCGGGGCCCGAGCAGTACTTC. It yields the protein CASSWGLAGPEQYF.

The CDR3 loop is CASSVEQTLTGELFF. The CDR3 DNA reads as TGTGCCAGCAGCGTAGAACAGACGCTCACCGGGGAGCTGTTTTTT. The V call is TRBV9, the J call TRBJ2-2; D remains ambiguous. V gave up 0 bases and J gave up 4 bases, with 10 bases separating them. CDR1 SGDLS and CDR2 YYNGEE come from the germline V gene. The length of the CDR3 is 15 residues.

The CDR3 is CASKEGFIVGGPSREQYF. The CDR3 bases are TGTGCCAGCAAGGAGGGCTTTATTGTGGGAGGGCCGTCACGCGAGCAGTACTTC. The gene calls are TRBV21-1 and TRBJ2-7; the table's D call TRBD2 went unverified against the DNA. TRBV21-1 is assigned pseudogene status. This CDR3 comprises 18 residues.

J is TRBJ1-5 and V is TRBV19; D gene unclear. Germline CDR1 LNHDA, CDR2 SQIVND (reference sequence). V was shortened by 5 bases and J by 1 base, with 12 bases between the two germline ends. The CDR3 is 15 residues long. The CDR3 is CASSHRERSNQPQHF. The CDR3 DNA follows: TGTGCCAGTAGTCACAGAGAGAGGAGCAATCAGCCCCAGCATTTT. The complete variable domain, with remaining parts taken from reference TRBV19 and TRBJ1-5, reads DGGITQSPKYLFRKEGQNVTLSCEQNLNHDAMYWYRQDPGQGLRLIYYSQIVNDFQKGDIAEGYSVSREKKESFPLTVTSAQKNPTAFYLCASSHRERSNQPQHFGDGTRLSIL.

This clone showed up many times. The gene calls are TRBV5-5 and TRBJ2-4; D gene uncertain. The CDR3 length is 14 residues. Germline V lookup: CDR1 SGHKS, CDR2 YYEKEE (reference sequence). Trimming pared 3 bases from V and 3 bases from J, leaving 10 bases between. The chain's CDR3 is CASSYLEGKNIQYF. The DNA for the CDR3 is TGTGCCAGCAGCTACCTCGAAGGCAAAAACATTCAGTACTTC.

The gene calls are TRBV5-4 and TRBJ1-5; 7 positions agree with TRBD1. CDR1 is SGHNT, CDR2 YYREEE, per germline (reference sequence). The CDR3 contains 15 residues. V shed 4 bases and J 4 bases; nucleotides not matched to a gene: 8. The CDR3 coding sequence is TGTGCCAGCAGCCCCGAAGGGGACAGTAATCAGCCCCAGCATTTT. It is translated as CASSPEGDSNQPQHF.